The T cell receptor beta chain under discussion was sequenced for a study of blood T cells in healthy people across ages. Primers used in a second PCR of about 6 to 11 cycles were a sample-barcoded 5' primer and a J-beta primer mix. TCRdb independently ran MiXCR on the 5' RACE reads; one entry per CDR3 protein. The repertoire has 700,000 or so distinct CDR3 sequences, 40% to 50% of them found once; the top ten carry 25% to 35%. Germline V gene data show CDR1 as MGHDK and CDR2 as SYGVNS. The CDR3 has 16 amino acids. Source material: blood. The sequence derives from an elderly man in good health. The gene calls are TRBV25-1 and TRBJ2-4; 9 positions agree with TRBD2. The J call could be wrong; TRBJ2-5 is a better fit for the DNA end. Here the CDR3 DNA reads TGTGCCAGCTCCTCAGTTAGCGGGAGTAACCAAGAGACCCAGTACTTC. Its translation: CASSSVSGSNQETQYF.